This passage covers 30 T cell receptor beta chains from one sample sequenced in a study of CD8+ T cells in alopecia areata. RNA, once extracted, was reverse transcribed into cDNA for use as the sequencing template. The data were produced by immunoSEQ multiplex PCR, yet TCRdb's version contains in-frame clones alone and is incomplete. Of 95,000 to 120,000 clones detected, 50% to 65% appear once; the ten largest clones hold about 3.7%. Treatment of the sample: oral pan-JAK inhibitor, 5-10 mg twice daily. Sequences were derived from CD4+ T cells sorted from blood, sampled at week 24, from a patient treated with tofacitinib. The receptors derive from a human donor with alopecia areata.

This clone was picked up a small number of times. The chain has TRBV5-1 and TRBJ2-5; perhaps D is TRBD1 or TRBD2 (6 bases each). CDR1 and CDR2 from the germline V gene are SGHRS and YFSETQ. The CDR3 sequence is 14 residues long. V shed 0 bases and J shed 5 bases, with 11 bases lying between them. The CDR3 DNA is TGCGCCAGCAGCTTGGCCGGGGGCGTGGAGACCCAGTACTTC. Translating gives CASSLAGGVETQYF. The entire variable domain, with the rest obtained from reference TRBV5-1 and TRBJ2-5, is as follows: KAGVTQTPRYLIKTRGQQVTLSCSPISGHRSVSWYQQTPGQGLQFLFEYFSETQRNKGNFPGRFSGRQFSNSRSEMNVSTLELGDSALYLCASSLAGGVETQYFGPGTRLLVL.

Remarks on this clone: One end of the junction fails to match germline, which may point to a read error. The chain employs TRBV4-3 and TRBJ2-1; D gene unclear. This CDR3 has 11 residues. Looked up from germline, CDR1 is LGHNA and CDR2 is YSLEER. The CDR3 spells CASSQDRRFLF. The CDR3 DNA is TGCGCCAGCAGCCAAGATCGGCGGTTCCTCTTC.

The rearrangement uses TRBV29-1 and TRBJ1-4, with D unresolved. The CDR3 runs 14 residues. The V gene's germline CDR1 is SQVTM and CDR2 ANQGSEA. Between the trimmed V and J ends, which lost 3 bases and 4 bases, there was a span of 12 bases. The CDR3 DNA sequence: TGCAGCGTTGATATTCCGTTTAATAATGAAAAACTGTTTTTT. It yields the protein CSVDIPFNNEKLFF.

The J gene is TRBJ1-1, the V gene TRBV30; D is undetermined. The CDR3 contains 13 residues. The V end was cut by 1 base, the J end by 4 bases, with 10 bases between. Germline V gene sequence: CDR1 GTSNPN, CDR2 SVGIG (reference sequence). CDR3 bases: TGTGCCTGGAGTGCTTTCGGAGGCACTGAAGCTTTCTTT. Amino acids: CAWSAFGGTEAFF.

This sequence joins TRBV30 and TRBJ2-3; a possible D gene is TRBD2 (6 bases). Germline V CDR1 and CDR2: GTSNPN, SVGIG (reference sequence). Trimming stripped 2 bases from V and 5 bases from J, with 8 bases between. The CDR3 has 12 residues. The CDR3 region has the DNA TGTGCCTGGAGTTCGGGACTAGATACGCAGTATTTT. Translation gives CAWSSGLDTQYF.

The chain carries TRBV30 and TRBJ2-5; no clear D. Trimming pared 2 bases from V and 5 bases from J, leaving 12 bases between. This CDR3 has 13 amino acids. Per the germline V gene, CDR1 is GTSNPN and CDR2 is SVGIG (reference sequence). CDR3 nucleotide sequence: TGTGCCTGGAGTAGGCAGGATTTGGAGACCCAGTACTTC. This gives the protein CAWSRQDLETQYF.

V and J are TRBV7-9 and TRBJ1-6, with 7 bases fitting TRBD1. Germline-derived CDR1 and CDR2 are SEHNR and FQNEAQ (reference sequence). This CDR3 is 16 amino acids long. V dropped 5 bases and J dropped 7; count of bases not matched to a gene: 11. The CDR3 DNA sequence: TGTGCCAGCAGCACCATCCCCGGGACAGCGAATTCACCCCTCCACTTT. This sequence encodes CASSTIPGTANSPLHF.

The chain employs TRBV30 and TRBJ2-1; D ambiguous. Germline V gene sequence: CDR1 GTSNPN, CDR2 SVGIG (reference sequence). V was clipped by 7 bases and J by 1 base, with 20 bases between them. The CDR3 runs 16 residues. CDR3 coding DNA: TGTGCCTTCCGTCGCGTGAGGATAGTATCCTACAATGAGCAGTTCTTC. This translates into CAFRRVRIVSYNEQFF.

The chain carries TRBV9 and TRBJ2-2; no clear D gene. V lost 4 bases and J lost 4, with 8 bases in between. The length of the CDR3 is 13 residues. CDR1 and CDR2 from the germline V gene are SGDLS and YYNGEE. The CDR3 coding sequence is TGTGCCAGCAGCCTCAGATTCACCGGGGAGCTGTTTTTT. Its protein product is CASSLRFTGELFF.

The chain uses TRBV30 and TRBJ1-6, with D possibly being TRBD1 (5 bases). This CDR3 has 13 amino acids. Germline-derived CDR1 and CDR2 are GTSNPN and SVGIG (reference sequence). Between the trimmed V and J ends, which lost 1 base and 13 bases, there was a span of 14 bases. CDR3 sequence: CAWSGGLQSPLHF. The CDR3, as DNA: TGTGCCTGGAGTGGGGGGTTACAGTCGCCCCTCCACTTT.

This clone was recorded a few times. V is TRBV30 and J is TRBJ2-7; maybe TRBD1 (6 bases). V shed 0 bases and J shed 1 base, with 19 bases lying between them. The CDR3 is 17 residues long. The germline V gene has CDR1 GTSNPN and CDR2 SVGIG (reference sequence). CDR3 amino acids: CAWSVRGMGHLSYEQYF. Here the CDR3 DNA reads TGTGCCTGGAGTGTACGAGGGATGGGACACCTTTCCTACGAGCAGTACTTC.

This chain uses TRBV2 with TRBJ2-2, with a weak D call TRBD1 (6 bases). Trimming pared 7 bases from V and 6 bases from J, leaving 12 bases between. The CDR3 is made up of 13 amino acids. The germline gives CDR1 SNHLY, CDR2 FYNNEI. CDR3 DNA: TGTGCCAGCACCTTACAGGGAGCCGGGGAGCTGTTTTTT. It is translated as CASTLQGAGELFF.

The chain uses TRBV7-9 and TRBJ2-5, with D tentatively TRBD2 (6 bases). The CDR3 spans 13 residues. CDR1 and CDR2 from the germline V gene are SEHNR and FQNEAQ (reference sequence). CDR3 in amino acids: CGGGQSNQETQYF. The CDR3 DNA reads TGTGGGGGAGGCCAGAGTAACCAAGAGACCCAGTACTTC.

The chain employs TRBV5-1 and TRBJ2-1, with 7 bases aligning to TRBD2. CDR3 length: 15 residues. The J segment lost 4 bases and the V segment lost 3 bases, leaving 7 bases of the junction unmatched. Germline CDR1 SGHRS, CDR2 YFSETQ. Here the CDR3 reads CASSSGSAGYNEQFF. The CDR3 DNA reads as TGCGCCAGCAGCTCGGGGTCAGCGGGGTACAATGAGCAGTTCTTC.

Only a few counts were recorded for this clone. CDR3 region: CASSQGGSYEQYF. DNA of the CDR3: TGTGCCAGCAGCCAGGGTGGCTCCTACGAGCAGTACTTC. The V gene is TRBV4-2, the J gene TRBJ2-7; D is undetermined. V shed 3 bases and J shed 0 bases, with 6 bases lying between them. The length of the CDR3 is 13 residues. The germline V gene encodes CDR1 LGHNA and CDR2 YNFKEQ.

In its sample, this clone was seen a few times. The chain couples TRBV7-2 to TRBJ2-3; the match to TRBD2 covers 7 bases. Germline loops: CDR1 SGHTA, CDR2 FQGNSA. CDR3 size: 13 residues. Trimming cost V 5 bases and J 2 bases; bases outside gene matches: 1. The chain's CDR3 is CASSRDYTDTQYF. CDR3 sequence (DNA): TGTGCCAGCAGCCGGGACTACACAGATACGCAGTATTTT. The whole variable domain, filled in from reference TRBV7-2 and TRBJ2-3, reads GAGVSQSPSNKVTEKGKDVELRCDPISGHTALYWYRQSLGQGLEFLIYFQGNSAPDKSGLPSDRFSAERTGGSVSTLTIQRTQQEDSAVYLCASSRDYTDTQYFGPGTRLTVL.

Note on this clone: The sample holds other DNA sequences that translate to the same CDR3. The rearrangement uses TRBV7-2 and TRBJ1-1, with 7 bases lining up with TRBD1. Germline V CDR1 and CDR2: SGHTA, FQGNSA. Trimming removed 4 bases from V and 3 bases from J; junction bases left unmatched: 2. The CDR3 extends over 13 amino acids. CDR3 sequence reads: CASSSQGDTEAFF. The CDR3 bases are TGTGCCAGCAGCTCGCAGGGGGACACTGAAGCTTTCTTT. Full variable domain (outside the CDR3, taken from reference TRBV7-2 and TRBJ1-1): GAGVSQSPSNKVTEKGKDVELRCDPISGHTALYWYRQSLGQGLEFLIYFQGNSAPDKSGLPSDRFSAERTGGSVSTLTIQRTQQEDSAVYLCASSSQGDTEAFFGQGTRLTVV.

The chain is built from TRBV4-1 and TRBJ2-5; weak D call: TRBD2 (5 bases). The germline gives CDR1 MGHRA, CDR2 YSYEKL. The CDR3 loop spans 13 amino acids. Trimming removed 2 bases at V and 5 bases at J, with 9 bases between. The CDR3 region is CASSQWEKETQYF. The CDR3 DNA reads TGCGCCAGCAGCCAATGGGAGAAGGAGACCCAGTACTTC.

CDR3 DNA sequence: TGTGCCAGCAGCAAGCCGGGACATATTGAGACCCAGTACTTC. Amino acid sequence: CASSKPGHIETQYF. The chain employs TRBV28 and TRBJ2-5; maybe TRBD1 (6 bases). Germline CDR1 MDHEN, CDR2 SYDVKM. The CDR3 is 14 amino acids. V was pared by 6 bases and J by 5 bases, with 16 bases between.

This clone was seen a handful of times. The gene calls are TRBV4-3 and TRBJ2-3; D is undetermined. The CDR3 consists of 17 residues. Per germline, CDR1 LGHNA and CDR2 YSLEER. The V and J ends lost 2 bases and 0 bases respectively, with 15 bases between them. CDR3 sequence (DNA): TGCGCCAGCAGCCAACTTCCCAGACCAAAAAGCACAGATACGCAGTATTTT. Amino acids: CASSQLPRPKSTDTQYF.

The rearrangement links TRBV18 to TRBJ1-2; possibly TRBD1 for D (5 bases). V was cut by 3 bases and J by 4 bases, with 12 bases left in between. Germline CDR1 reads KGHSH; CDR2 reads LQKENI. This CDR3 has 14 residues. CDR3 region: CASSPSTGTYGYTF. CDR3 coding DNA: TGTGCCAGCTCACCCTCTACGGGGACCTATGGCTACACCTTC.

DNA of the CDR3: TGTGCCAGCAGCTGGGGGGGACAGAACTACGAGCAGTACTTC. It specifies CASSWGGQNYEQYF. J is TRBJ2-7 and V is TRBV7-8; D possibly matches TRBD1 or TRBD2 (7 bases each). This CDR3 has 14 amino acids. The V gene's germline CDR1 is SGHVS and CDR2 FQNEAQ. Trimming left V 4 bases short and J 3 bases short, with 13 bases between.

The V gene is TRBV30, the J gene TRBJ1-1; 7 positions agree with TRBD1. The J segment lost 7 bases and the V segment lost 4 bases, leaving 6 bases of the junction unmatched. CDR3 size: 12 residues. In germline, CDR1 is GTSNPN, CDR2 SVGIG (reference sequence). CDR3 in amino acids: CAWKGAGREAFF. DNA of the CDR3: TGTGCCTGGAAGGGGGCCGGCCGTGAAGCTTTCTTT.

The rearrangement links TRBV27 to TRBJ2-7; 7 bases are shared with TRBD1. CDR1 is MNHEY and CDR2 is SMNVEV in the germline V gene (reference sequence). V was clipped by 4 bases and J by 2 bases; unmatched bases: 8. This CDR3 comprises 15 residues. CDR3 protein: CASSWGIDRAYEQYF. DNA of the CDR3: TGTGCCAGCAGTTGGGGCATCGACAGGGCCTACGAGCAGTACTTC.

V usage is TRBV4-1 and J usage is TRBJ1-3; D is undetermined. Germline CDR1 is MGHRA and CDR2 is YSYEKL. Trimming removed 4 bases at V and 4 bases at J, with 11 bases between. The CDR3 totals 14 residues. CDR3 nucleotides: TGCGCCAGCAGCCTGCGGCGTGGGGGAAACACCATATATTTT. Translating it yields CASSLRRGGNTIYF.

This clone was seen a few times. This chain connects TRBV19 to TRBJ1-5, with D perhaps matching TRBD1 (5 bases). The CDR3 length is 12 residues. Trimming pared 7 bases from V and 6 bases from J, leaving 10 bases between. CDR1 is LNHDA and CDR2 is SQIVND in the germline V gene (reference sequence). CDR3 residues: CASKGTGQPQHF. The CDR3 nucleotides are TGTGCCAGTAAGGGGACGGGTCAGCCCCAGCATTTT.

The chain joins TRBV5-1 to TRBJ2-3, with D perhaps given as TRBD1 or TRBD2 (5 bases each). Germline lookup yields CDR1 SGHRS and CDR2 YFSETQ. The CDR3 is 14 amino acids. Trimming stripped 4 bases from V and 8 bases from J, with 17 bases between. CDR3 coding DNA: TGCGCCAGCAGCCCGACCTCCCGGGGCCCTACGCAGTATTTT. Translating gives CASSPTSRGPTQYF.

Only a few counts were recorded for this clone. This rearrangement joins TRBV9 to TRBJ2-5; no firm D call. The CDR3 runs 14 residues. The germline V gene has CDR1 SGDLS and CDR2 YYNGEE. With 5 bases removed from V and 5 bases from J, the gap between germline ends came to 16 bases. DNA for the CDR3: TGTGCCAGCAGTATAGGGTTGGTTTTGGAGACCCAGTACTTC. The encoded protein is CASSIGLVLETQYF. Using reference TRBV9 and TRBJ2-5 for the parts outside the CDR3, the full variable domain is DSGVTQTPKHLITATGQRVTLRCSPRSGDLSVYWYQQSLDQGLQFLIQYYNGEERAKGNILERFSAQQFPDLHSELNLSSLELGDSALYFCASSIGLVLETQYFGPGTRLLVL.

The chain links TRBV5-1 to TRBJ2-7; possible D gene TRBD1, 5 bases. Germline CDR1 reads SGHRS; CDR2 reads YFSETQ. V lost 0 bases to trimming and J lost 7 bases, with 14 bases between them. The CDR3 contains 14 residues. CDR3 amino acids: CASSLGTSSWEQYF. Written as DNA, the CDR3 is TGCGCCAGCAGCTTGGGGACAAGTTCGTGGGAGCAGTACTTC. Together with reference TRBV5-1 and TRBJ2-7, the CDR3 gives the full variable domain: KAGVTQTPRYLIKTRGQQVTLSCSPISGHRSVSWYQQTPGQGLQFLFEYFSETQRNKGNFPGRFSGRQFSNSRSEMNVSTLELGDSALYLCASSLGTSSWEQYFGPGTRLTVT.

V gene TRBV19 combines with J gene TRBJ2-7; the match to TRBD2 covers 9 bases. Trimming cost V 5 bases and J 3 bases; bases outside gene matches: 11. The CDR3 runs 16 residues. Germline CDR1 is LNHDA and CDR2 is SQIVND (reference sequence). As DNA, the CDR3 is TGTGCCAGTAGTGAACTAGGGGAGCGGGGGGTCTACGAGCAGTACTTC. Protein product: CASSELGERGVYEQYF.